This TCR beta chain was identified during a study of blood T cell repertoires in COVID-19. Whole-study context: Samples taken during acute and convalescent COVID-19 were collected in the United States, Italy and Spain. T cells, B-cell-depleted T cells, or PBMCs provided the cDNA or gDNA that served as material.

V shed 4 bases and J shed 5 bases, with 8 bases lying between them. The CDR3 extends over 12 amino acids. The germline V gene has CDR1 ENHRY and CDR2 SYGVKD. Living in about two dozen US areas, the participants were between roughly 18 and 89 years of age. Donors of Cohort 3 who recovered were those that had two negative PCRs, clearance, or symptom resolution. Clones were read by immunoSEQ multiplex PCR, and TCRdb kept only the in-frame ones, dropping some. Of 200,000 to 250,000 clones in the sample, roughly 84% were seen once. The sample taken for sequencing was PBMCs or T cells enriched from blood (not recorded which). The rearrangement joins TRBV10-3 to TRBJ1-1, with D uncertain. The sequence came from a woman in her 40s who had recovered from COVID-19. The CDR3 loop is CAISGWATEAFF. CDR3 in DNA: TGTGCCATCAGTGGATGGGCTACTGAAGCTTTCTTT.